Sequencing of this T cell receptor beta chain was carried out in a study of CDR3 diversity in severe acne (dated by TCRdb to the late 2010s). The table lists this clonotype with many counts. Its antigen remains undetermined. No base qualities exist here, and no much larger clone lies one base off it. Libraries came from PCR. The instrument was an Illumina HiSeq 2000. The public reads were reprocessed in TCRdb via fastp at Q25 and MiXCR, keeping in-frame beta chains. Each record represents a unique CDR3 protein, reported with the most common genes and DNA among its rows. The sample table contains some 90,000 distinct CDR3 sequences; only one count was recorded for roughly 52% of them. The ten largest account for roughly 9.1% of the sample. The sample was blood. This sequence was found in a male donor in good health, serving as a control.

The DNA sequence is as follows: TGTGCCAGCTCACCACCCGTTCGGGGATACGGGAACACCGGGGAGCTGTTTTTT. This codes for CASSPPVRGYGNTGELFF. The receptor chain draws on TRBV18 and TRBJ2-2; D gene: possibly TRBD2, on 5 matching bases. V loses 0 bases, J loses 1 base, and the germline ends lie 15 bases apart. The CDR3 sequence holds 18 residues, the cysteine and phenylalanine included. Left in the record is the CDR3 DNA by itself, 54 bases read in frame from the first base. Looking up the germline V gene yields CDR1 KGHSH and CDR2 LQKENI.